The 31 T cell receptor beta chains given below trace back to one sample, sequenced in a study of T cells in Graves' hyperthyroidism and ophthalmopathy. Researchers amplified the TCR beta CDR3 regions from RNA transcripts. A set of HTBI primers served as the primers for a first-round RT-PCR of the TCR CDR3. TCRdb reprocessed the multiplex PCR reads with MiXCR, giving one entry per CDR3 protein. The sample carries 600,000 to 900,000 distinct CDR3 sequences, about 17% recorded once. Sequences were obtained from blood. These receptor sequences come from a man between 18 and 35 years old with Graves' hyperthyroidism.

The genes are TRBV13 and TRBJ2-2; TRBD1 is a possible D gene (5 bases). From germline, CDR1 is PRHDT and CDR2 FYEKMQ (reference sequence). V dropped 1 base and J dropped 1 base, with 10 bases sitting between them. CDR3 length: 16 amino acids. In DNA, the CDR3 is TGTGCCAGCAGCTTAGTAAGGGGAAAGAACACCGGGGAGCTGTTTTTT. The encoded protein is CASSLVRGKNTGELFF. Looking up the rest from reference TRBV13 and TRBJ2-2 gives the full variable domain: AAGVIQSPRHLIKEKRETATLKCYPIPRHDTVYWYQQGPGQDPQFLISFYEKMQSDKGSIPDRFSAQQFSDYHSELNMSSLELGDSALYFCASSLVRGKNTGELFFGEGSRLTVL.

This clonotype has a count of ten or more. The V and J genes are TRBV12-3 or TRBV12-4 and TRBJ2-1, with D hard to call. Trimming left V 7 bases short and J 4 bases short, with 14 bases between. The CDR3 length is 14 residues. CDR3: CASTPSLLYNEQFF. The CDR3 DNA is TGTGCCAGCACCCCGTCGCTGTTATACAATGAGCAGTTCTTC.

The J gene is TRBJ2-7, the V gene TRBV29-1, with D possibly being TRBD1 (6 bases). This CDR3 has 13 residues. V was shortened by 6 bases and J by 2 bases, with 14 bases between the two germline ends. Germline V gene sequence: CDR1 SQVTM, CDR2 ANQGSEA. The CDR3 loop is CSVLDSRTYEQYF. CDR3 DNA sequence: TGCAGCGTGTTGGACAGCAGGACCTACGAGCAGTACTTC.

This clonotype was found a few times. V and J are TRBV5-8 and TRBJ1-3; no clear D gene. This CDR3 region has 14 residues. From germline, CDR1 is SGHTS and CDR2 YDEGEE. V lost 6 bases and J 4 bases, leaving 14 bases between the germline ends. The CDR3, as DNA: TGTGCCAGCACATCGGAGGGAAGAGGAAACACCATATATTTT. It is translated as CASTSEGRGNTIYF.

The genes are TRBV7-3 and TRBJ2-6, with 10 bases aligning to TRBD1. The CDR3 totals 17 residues. Germline-derived CDR1 and CDR2 are SGHTA and FQGTGA. The J segment lost 0 bases and the V segment lost 5 bases, leaving 4 bases of the junction unmatched. This CDR3 reads CASSTTGGFSGANVLTF. CDR3 coding DNA: TGTGCCAGCAGCACGACAGGGGGCTTCTCTGGGGCCAACGTCCTGACTTTC.

The rearrangement joins TRBV7-3 to TRBJ2-2; 7 bases map to TRBD2. This CDR3 comprises 16 residues. The J segment lost 5 bases and the V segment lost 2 bases, leaving 8 bases of the junction unmatched. Germline CDR1 SGHTA, CDR2 FQGTGA. CDR3 bases: TGTGCCAGCAGCTTATGGGGAGGGAGAGGAACCGGGGAGCTGTTTTTT. It encodes CASSLWGGRGTGELFF. Filled out from reference TRBV7-3 and TRBJ2-2, the complete variable domain reads GAGVSQTPSNKVTEKGKYVELRCDPISGHTALYWYRQSLGQGPEFLIYFQGTGAADDSGLPNDRFFAVRPEGSVSTLKIQRTERGDSAVYLCASSLWGGRGTGELFFGEGSRLTVL.

This clonotype has a count of ten or more. The J gene is TRBJ2-7, the V gene TRBV7-8; D gene unclear. Germline V lookup: CDR1 SGHVS, CDR2 FQNEAQ. Between the trimmed V and J ends, which lost 5 bases and 2 bases, there was a span of 13 bases. The CDR3 loop spans 14 amino acids. The CDR3 DNA follows: TGTGCCAGCAGCAGGGCTGGCGGAGCCTACGAGCAGTACTTC. Translating it yields CASSRAGGAYEQYF.

There are a few counts of this clonotype. The chain has TRBV12-3 or TRBV12-4 and TRBJ1-3; 9 bases map to TRBD1. J lost 7 bases, V lost 4 bases, and 5 bases had no gene match. This CDR3 region has 14 residues. This CDR3 reads CASSYTGGWNTIYF. The CDR3 nucleotides read TGTGCCAGCAGTTATACAGGGGGCTGGAACACCATATATTTT.

This clonotype was counted a few times. The chain has TRBV7-2 and TRBJ2-3, with D unresolved. This CDR3 has 13 amino acids. The V gene's germline CDR1 is SGHTA and CDR2 FQGNSA. V was shortened by 7 bases and J by 1 base, with 9 bases between the two germline ends. In nucleotides, the CDR3 is TGTGCCAGCACCTTCGGTGGCACAGATACGCAGTATTTT. Amino acids: CASTFGGTDTQYF.

This clonotype was counted at least ten times. V usage is TRBV28 and J usage is TRBJ2-7, with 7 bases aligning to TRBD2. Germline assignment: CDR1 MDHEN and CDR2 SYDVKM. The CDR3 runs 14 residues. The ends lost 2 bases at V and 7 bases at J; junction bases unmatched: 8. CDR3 coding DNA: TGTGCCAGCAGTTTAACGGGACTAATTCGGGAGCAGTACTTC. Translation gives CASSLTGLIREQYF. The full variable domain, rest sourced from reference TRBV28 and TRBJ2-7, is DVKVTQSSRYLVKRTGEKVFLECVQDMDHENMFWYRQDPGLGLRLIYFSYDVKMKEKGDIPEGYSVSREKKERFSLILESASTNQTSMYLCASSLTGLIREQYFGPGTRLTVT.

This clonotype was seen more than once but under ten times. The J gene is TRBJ2-5, the V gene TRBV15, with a weak D call TRBD1 (6 bases). The CDR3 is 13 residues long. V lost 4 bases and J lost 3, with 9 bases in between. In germline, CDR1 is LNHNV, CDR2 YYDKDF (reference sequence). The CDR3 nucleotides are TGTGCCACCAGCATCTACAGGGAAGAGACCCAGTACTTC. Translation: CATSIYREETQYF.

This clonotype turned up a few times. The chain joins TRBV5-1 to TRBJ2-3; D uncertain. The V and J ends lost 0 bases and 0 bases respectively, with 8 bases between them. The CDR3 sequence is 15 residues long. Germline lookup yields CDR1 SGHRS and CDR2 YFSETQ. Here the CDR3 DNA reads TGCGCCAGCAGCTTGGTTCAGCCTAGCACAGATACGCAGTATTTT. Amino acids: CASSLVQPSTDTQYF. The full variable domain, completed using reference TRBV5-1 and TRBJ2-3, is KAGVTQTPRYLIKTRGQQVTLSCSPISGHRSVSWYQQTPGQGLQFLFEYFSETQRNKGNFPGRFSGRQFSNSRSEMNVSTLELGDSALYLCASSLVQPSTDTQYFGPGTRLTVL.

J is TRBJ1-3 and V is TRBV10-3, with a tentative D call TRBD1 (6 bases). Deletions cut 4 bases from V and 0 bases from J, with 10 bases between. The V gene's germline CDR1 is ENHRY and CDR2 SYGVKD. The CDR3 extends over 15 amino acids. Here the CDR3 DNA reads TGTGCCATCAGTGCACAGGGTACCTCTGGAAACACCATATATTTT. It encodes CAISAQGTSGNTIYF.

This clonotype was counted only a few times. The chain couples TRBV7-2 to TRBJ2-3; possibly TRBD1 for D (5 bases). The V end lost 5 bases, the J end lost 2 bases, and 8 bases lay between the germline ends. The CDR3 length is 13 residues. Germline V lookup: CDR1 SGHTA, CDR2 FQGNSA. The CDR3 sequence is CASSRQITDTQYF. The CDR3 nucleotides read TGTGCCAGCAGCCGACAGATCACAGATACGCAGTATTTT.

CDR3 sequence (DNA): TGCAGTGCTAGGGCCGGACAGGGTGGTAACACCGGGGAGCTGTTTTTT. This encodes CSARAGQGGNTGELFF. The chain joins TRBV20-1 to TRBJ2-2, with 8 positions matching TRBD1. CDR1 and CDR2 (germline): DFQATT, SNEGSKA (reference sequence). CDR3 size: 16 residues. J gave up 2 bases and V 3 bases, and 8 bases lay outside the gene matches.

This clonotype was recorded at least ten times. This rearrangement joins TRBV7-2 to TRBJ1-1; D call uncertain. The CDR3 spans 16 residues. V was cut by 5 bases and J by 3 bases, with 19 bases left in between. Germline V lookup: CDR1 SGHTA, CDR2 FQGNSA. DNA of the CDR3: TGTGCCAGCAGCCAACCGGGAGGCTCGTGGGACACTGAAGCTTTCTTT. It is translated as CASSQPGGSWDTEAFF.

On this clonotype: This may come from a read error, since a much larger clone is one base off. The chain combines TRBV24-1 with TRBJ2-2; a possible D gene is TRBD2 (5 bases). Germline assignment: CDR1 KGHDR and CDR2 SFDVKD. Between the trimmed V and J ends, which lost 2 bases and 6 bases, there was a span of 9 bases. The CDR3 sequence is 14 residues long. DNA of the CDR3: TGTGCCACCAGTGATTCACGGGGAGCCGGGGAGCTGTTTTTT. Protein product: CATSDSRGAGELFF.

This chain joins TRBV5-4 and TRBJ2-1; TRBD2 might be the D (5 bases). This CDR3 spans 15 amino acids. CDR1 is SGHNT, CDR2 YYREEE, per germline (reference sequence). V was cut by 2 bases and J by 1 base, with 10 bases left in between. CDR3 protein: CASSFTDYSYNEQFF. The CDR3 nucleotides are TGTGCCAGCAGCTTCACCGACTATTCCTACAATGAGCAGTTCTTC.

This clonotype was counted between two and nine times. The V and J genes are TRBV7-6 and TRBJ1-6, with D tentatively TRBD1 (5 bases). CDR1 and CDR2 from the germline V gene are SGHVS and FNYEAQ. This CDR3 comprises 15 residues. V was cut by 4 bases and J by 10 bases, with 17 bases left in between. This chain's CDR3 is CASSSGRQGLSPLHF. CDR3 DNA: TGTGCCAGCAGCTCGGGGAGGCAGGGCCTCTCACCCCTCCACTTT. The variable domain in full, with the rest retrieved from reference TRBV7-6 and TRBJ1-6, is GAGVSQSPRYKVTKRGQDVALRCDPISGHVSLYWYRQALGQGPEFLTYFNYEAQQDKSGLPNDRFSAERPEGSISTLTIQRTEQRDSAMYRCASSSGRQGLSPLHFGNGTRLTVT.

The chain employs TRBV3-1 and TRBJ2-1, with 13 bases identical to TRBD2. The CDR3 totals 15 residues. The V segment lost 4 bases and the J segment 10 bases; nucleotides outside the gene matches: 7. CDR1 LGHDT and CDR2 YNNKEL come from the germline V gene (reference sequence). CDR3 protein: CASSPRTSGRDEQFF. DNA of the CDR3: TGTGCCAGCAGCCCTCGGACTAGCGGGAGAGACGAGCAGTTCTTC.

About this clonotype: One junction end does not reproduce the germline sequence, and a read error may be involved. V gene TRBV11-3 combines with J gene TRBJ2-3, with 7 nucleotides matching TRBD2. Germline CDR1 and CDR2: SGHNT and YENEEA. This CDR3 is built from 16 residues. CDR3 sequence (DNA): TGTGCCAGCGGCTTGGTCTCGCGGGAGTCCACAGATACGCAGTATTTT. It is translated as CASGLVSRESTDTQYF. The variable domain in full, completed from reference TRBV11-3 and TRBJ2-3, reads EAGVVQSPRYKIIEKKQPVAFWCNPISGHNTLYWYLQNLGQGPELLIRYENEEAVDDSQLPKDRFSAERLKGVDSTLKIQPAELGDSAVYLCASGLVSRESTDTQYFGPGTRLTVL.

This clonotype was recorded many times. The chain recombines TRBV2 with TRBJ2-1, with 10 bases identical to TRBD2. CDR3 length equals 14 residues. Unmatched junction bases numbered 5, after V lost 8 bases and J lost 4 bases. Germline V lookup: CDR1 SNHLY, CDR2 FYNNEI. The CDR3 spells CASWSGRVYNEQFF. The CDR3 nucleotides read TGTGCCAGCTGGAGCGGGAGGGTTTACAATGAGCAGTTCTTC. The full variable domain, its missing parts supplied by reference TRBV2 and TRBJ2-1, is EPEVTQTPSHQVTQMGQEVILRCVPISNHLYFYWYRQILGQKVEFLVSFYNNEISEKSEIFDDQFSVERPDGSNFTLKIRSTKLEDSAMYFCASWSGRVYNEQFFGPGTRLTVL.

There are many counts of this clonotype. The chain has TRBV18 and TRBJ2-1; 10 positions match TRBD1. Germline V gives CDR1 KGHSH, CDR2 LQKENI. V lost 3 bases and J lost 7; bases outside the gene matches: 3. This CDR3 comprises 14 residues. CDR3 sequence (DNA): TGTGCCAGCTCACCGGGACAGGGGTTAAATGAGCAGTTCTTC. This encodes CASSPGQGLNEQFF.

This clonotype was recorded a few times. V is TRBV28 and J is TRBJ2-7; possibly TRBD1 or TRBD2 for D (5 bases each). The CDR3 is made up of 16 amino acids. CDR1 is MDHEN, CDR2 SYDVKM, per germline. Trimming pared 5 bases from V and 1 base from J, leaving 18 bases between. Written as DNA, the CDR3 is TGTGCCAGCAGTCCGGGGTTAGGGACGGGGTCCTACGAGCAGTACTTC. Its translation: CASSPGLGTGSYEQYF.

J is TRBJ2-6 and V is TRBV7-8, with 7 bases identical to TRBD1. The CDR3 spans 17 residues. V lost 1 base and J lost 0; bases outside the gene matches: 3. Per the germline V gene, CDR1 is SGHVS and CDR2 is FQNEAQ. The CDR3 DNA follows: TGTGCCAGCAGCTTAGAGGGGGCCTCCTCTGGGGCCAACGTCCTGACTTTC. Its protein product is CASSLEGASSGANVLTF. Filled out from reference TRBV7-8 and TRBJ2-6, the complete variable domain reads GAGVSQSPRYKVAKRGQDVALRCDPISGHVSLFWYQQALGQGPEFLTYFQNEAQLDKSGLPSDRFFAERPEGSVSTLKIQRTQQEDSAVYLCASSLEGASSGANVLTFGAGSRLTVL.

The rearrangement links TRBV30 to TRBJ2-3, with 12 nucleotides matching TRBD2. CDR3 length equals 15 residues. V lost 5 bases and J lost 2; bases outside the gene matches: 5. Looked up from germline, CDR1 is GTSNPN and CDR2 is SVGIG (reference sequence). CDR3 bases: TGTGCCTGGTCCCTAGCGGGAGGGCCCACAGATACGCAGTATTTT. This translates into CAWSLAGGPTDTQYF.

The chain couples TRBV11-3 to TRBJ2-1, with no clear D. V shed 5 bases and J shed 0 bases, with 11 bases lying between them. The V gene's germline CDR1 is SGHNT and CDR2 YENEEA. The CDR3 covers 15 residues. As DNA, the CDR3 is TGTGCCAGCAGCGCAGAGGCCCTCTCCTACAATGAGCAGTTCTTC. This encodes CASSAEALSYNEQFF. The complete variable domain, with remaining parts taken from reference TRBV11-3 and TRBJ2-1, reads EAGVVQSPRYKIIEKKQPVAFWCNPISGHNTLYWYLQNLGQGPELLIRYENEEAVDDSQLPKDRFSAERLKGVDSTLKIQPAELGDSAVYLCASSAEALSYNEQFFGPGTRLTVL.

This clonotype was seen a few times. The V call is TRBV29-1, the J call TRBJ2-1; 14 positions agree with TRBD2. Germline V gene sequence: CDR1 SQVTM, CDR2 ANQGSEA. The CDR3 is 14 amino acids. V shed 7 bases and J 8 bases; nucleotides not matched to a gene: 7. The CDR3, as DNA: TGCAGCGCCGCCGGGACTAGCGGGAGCGATGAGCAGTTCTTC. It encodes CSAAGTSGSDEQFF.

This clonotype was seen ten or more times. The V gene is TRBV10-3, the J gene TRBJ2-3; D gene unclear. The V and J ends lost 0 bases and 0 bases respectively, with 4 bases between them. Germline lookup yields CDR1 ENHRY and CDR2 SYGVKD. The length of the CDR3 is 14 residues. The CDR3 region is CAISESASTDTQYF. In nucleotides, the CDR3 is TGTGCCATCAGTGAGTCGGCAAGCACAGATACGCAGTATTTT.

This clonotype was recorded many times. The rearrangement links TRBV20-1 to TRBJ2-7, with TRBD1 identical over 10 bases. Per germline, CDR1 DFQATT and CDR2 SNEGSKA (reference sequence). The trim removed 5 bases at V and 2 bases at J, leaving 9 bases unmatched. CDR3 length: 15 amino acids. The CDR3 spells CSAGGTGDPTYEQYF. CDR3 DNA sequence: TGCAGTGCTGGGGGGACAGGGGACCCCACCTACGAGCAGTACTTC.

This clonotype was counted many times. The J gene is TRBJ2-4, the V gene TRBV2, with D hard to call. This CDR3 region has 13 residues. V was shortened by 6 bases and J by 8 bases, with 14 bases between the two germline ends. Germline V gene lookup returns CDR1 SNHLY and CDR2 FYNNEI. The DNA of the CDR3 is TGTGCCAGCAGATCGATAGTAGGATACATTCAGTACTTC. Protein: CASRSIVGYIQYF.